This is a list of T cell receptor beta chains from one sample in a study of a mutant IDH1 vaccine in newly diagnosed glioma. Generated by immunoSEQ multiplex PCR, the TCRdb table keeps only in-frame clones and is missing some. The data contain roughly 86,000 clones, roughly 89% of them singletons. These TCRs are of unknown antigen specificity. Sequenced material: PBMCs, taken from a glioma patient whose treatment included an IDH1 peptide vaccine. Receptors were obtained from a woman in her forties or fifties with glioma. Both conserved end residues are part of each CDR3. Size values are once, few and many counts, or a class for expanded clones, and some rows have none.

J gene,clone size,V gene,CDR3 protein
TRBJ2-1,NA,TRBV13,CASSLGWEEIKDEQFF
TRBJ2-7,NA,TRBV9,CASSGASSYEQYF
TRBJ1-2,NA,TRBV14,CASSIRQGDYGYTF
TRBJ2-5,NA,TRBV10-3,CAISERNQETQYF
TRBJ2-2,NA,TRBV10-3,CATVAGPNTGELFF
TRBJ2-7,NA,TRBV7-8,CASSAYRVVWGEQYF
TRBJ2-7,NA,TRBV28,CASSSPWGAGSYEQYF
TRBJ2-2,NA,TRBV28,CASSHRVTGELFF
TRBJ1-5,NA,TRBV5-4,CASSLVGGWNQPQHF
TRBJ2-5,NA,TRBV19,CASSGGTGGETQYF
TRBJ1-1,NA,TRBV7-9,CASSLGASEAFF
TRBJ2-7,NA,TRBV29-1,CSVEFRDRGAYEQYF
TRBJ1-1,NA,TRBV19,CASSIGGDTEAFF
TRBJ2-7,NA,TRBV28,CASSFQRELSKQYF
TRBJ2-4,NA,TRBV30,CAWSGRVLAKNIQYF
TRBJ2-1,NA,TRBV5-4,CASSPQAGNEQFF
TRBJ1-2,NA,TRBV5-1,CASSPRQGAAGYTF
NA,NA,TRBV6-1,CASSEAGTGSYEQYF
TRBJ1-1,NA,TRBV7-2,CASSPRTANTEAFF
TRBJ2-7,NA,TRBV2,CARGTRHSGEQYF
TRBJ2-2,once,TRBV28,CASIPPSPAAGELFF
TRBJ2-7,NA,TRBV7-9,CASSLGQGAFHEQYF
TRBJ1-6,NA,TRBV2,CASSVPQGSLHF
TRBJ2-7,NA,TRBV5-1,CASSHGTSDYEQYF
TRBJ2-7,NA,TRBV5-1,CASSPGGTASYEQYF
TRBJ2-7,NA,TRBV13,CASSLDPAGSYEQYF
TRBJ2-1,NA,TRBV28,CASSLPTPLEQFF
TRBJ1-5,NA,TRBV30,CAWSGDRGKFRNQPQHF
TRBJ2-7,NA,TRBV28,CASSFPPGATSYEQYF
TRBJ2-7,NA,TRBV7-2,CASSLGLEQYF
TRBJ2-2,once,TRBV18,CASSQGSGELFF
TRBJ1-4,NA,TRBV4-1,CASSPRQGGREKLFF
TRBJ1-5,few,TRBV30,CAWTRQGYSNQPQHF
TRBJ2-3,NA,TRBV28,CASNRQGGADTQYF
TRBJ2-7,NA,TRBV6-6,CASSLREGRYEQYF
TRBJ2-2,NA,TRBV13,CASSAYGTKGGELFF
TRBJ2-7,NA,TRBV6-5,CASSYGTAPYEQYF
TRBJ1-1,few,TRBV5-1,CASSPDGMMNTEAFF
TRBJ2-5,NA,TRBV6-6,CASNGRAWETQYF
TRBJ2-5,NA,TRBV6-5,CASSYSGLAGGETQYF
TRBJ1-2,NA,TRBV5-1,CASSFGGSNYGYTF
TRBJ1-5,NA,TRBV4-1,CASSQQAREYQPQHF
TRBJ2-3,NA,TRBV13,CASSPVEGSQYF
TRBJ2-5,NA,TRBV30,CAWSEGRAQETQYF
TRBJ2-7,once,TRBV6-5,CASSYSVQYSYEQYF
TRBJ2-1,NA,TRBV9,CASSVSLAGLNEQFF
TRBJ2-7,NA,TRBV14,CASSPRPRSYEQYF
TRBJ2-3,NA,TRBV4-1,CASSQERGRGLVGWDTQYF
TRBJ1-1,once,TRBV9,CASSPGQIGTEAFF
TRBJ1-1,NA,TRBV28,CASTPLGTEAFF
TRBJ2-2,NA,TRBV18,CASSLSARTETGELFF
NA,NA,TRBV10-3,CAIRRTSGASYEQYF
TRBJ1-3,NA,TRBV7-8,CASSNYRVLMPGNTIYF
TRBJ2-2,NA,TRBV6-5,CASSSWGQNTGELFF
TRBJ2-7,NA,TRBV6-6,CASRQQVVEQYF